This note documents a single T cell receptor beta chain sequence. Germline lookup yields CDR1 LNHDA and CDR2 SQIVND (reference sequence). The length of the CDR3 is 15 residues. The V gene end was trimmed by 5 bases and the J gene end by 5 bases; junction bases not matched to a gene: 9. This sample is part of a study of T cell responses to AZD1222 COVID-19 vaccine. Profiling relied on immunoSEQ multiplex PCR, and the TCRdb table lists in-frame clones only, not all of them. The sample records about 94,000 clones, about 90% being singletons. This receptor was obtained from an adult in good health. The V call is TRBV19, the J call TRBJ1-5; 7 nucleotides agree with TRBD1. Source: peripheral blood, taken on day 0 of AZD1222 vaccination. The CDR3 nucleotides are TGTGCCAGTAGTGGGATAGGGGGCGGAGATCAGCCCCAGCATTTT. Protein sequence: CASSGIGGGDQPQHF.